This T cell receptor (beta chain) was found in a study of T-cell reconstitution after alpha-beta-depleted transplantation in children. Study-wide results and limits: At one year after transplant, newly produced T cells mostly accounted for T-cell counts and diversity. There were reportedly several hundred expanded graft clones from which alpha-beta T cells came about two months after transplant.

Of note for this clonotype: Antigen specificity is unknown.

As it was prepared, the TCRbeta library received unique molecular identifiers. TCRdb re-called the PCR reads through MiXCR, storing one row per CDR3 protein. Seen here are 900,000 or so distinct CDR3 sequences, under 20% observed once, and the top ten hold around 5%. Germline V lookup: CDR1 SQVTM, CDR2 ANQGSEA. Trimming shortened V by 0 bases and J by 2 bases, and 5 bases separated the two germline ends. This CDR3 has 12 residues. The rearrangement uses TRBV29-1 and TRBJ2-7; D call uncertain. The TCR originated in a male patient younger than 18 who had a stem cell transplant for acute lymphoblastic leukemia, so the T cells may come from the graft donor. The material sequenced was PBMCs, mostly from graft donor cells, taken 360 days after TCRalphabeta/CD19-depleted stem cell transplant. Written as DNA, the CDR3 is TGCAGCGTTGAAGATCTGGCCTACGAGCAGTACTTC. It translates to CSVEDLAYEQYF.